This TCR beta chain is drawn from a study of technical replicates of blood from a few donors. TCRdb's copy holds only in-frame clones and misses some; the assay was immunoSEQ multiplex PCR. The table records approximately 87,000 clones, roughly 94% of them present only once. CDR1 is SGDLS, CDR2 YYNGEE, per germline. This CDR3 is 14 amino acids long. V was clipped by 4 bases and J by 8 bases; unmatched bases: 10. Sequenced input: T cells isolated from PBMCs. This rearrangement joins TRBV9 to TRBJ1-2; 8 nucleotides agree with TRBD1. The clonotype was recovered from a human donor in good health. CDR3: CASSSGQAMLGYTF. CDR3 nucleotide sequence: TGTGCCAGCAGCTCGGGACAGGCTATGCTAGGCTACACCTTC. The complete variable domain, with remaining parts taken from reference TRBV9 and TRBJ1-2, reads DSGVTQTPKHLITATGQRVTLRCSPRSGDLSVYWYQQSLDQGLQFLIQYYNGEERAKGNILERFSAQQFPDLHSELNLSSLELGDSALYFCASSSGQAMLGYTFGSGTRLTVV.